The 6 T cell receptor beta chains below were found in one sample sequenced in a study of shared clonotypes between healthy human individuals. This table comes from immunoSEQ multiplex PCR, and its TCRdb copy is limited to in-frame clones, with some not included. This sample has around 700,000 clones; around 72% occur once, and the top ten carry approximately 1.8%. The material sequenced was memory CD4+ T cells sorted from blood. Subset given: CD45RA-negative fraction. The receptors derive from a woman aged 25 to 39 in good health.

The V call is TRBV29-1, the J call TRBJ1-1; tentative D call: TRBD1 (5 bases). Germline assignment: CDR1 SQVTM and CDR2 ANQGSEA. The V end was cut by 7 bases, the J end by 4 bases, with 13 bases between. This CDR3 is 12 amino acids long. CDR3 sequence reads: CSADPGTTEAFF. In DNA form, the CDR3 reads TGCAGCGCGGATCCGGGGACCACTGAAGCTTTCTTT.

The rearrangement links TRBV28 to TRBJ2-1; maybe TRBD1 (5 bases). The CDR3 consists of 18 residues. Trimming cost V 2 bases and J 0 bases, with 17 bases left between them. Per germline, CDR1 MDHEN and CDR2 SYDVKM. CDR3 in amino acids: CASSLPVGQGSSYNEQFF. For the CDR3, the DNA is TGTGCCAGCAGTTTACCTGTGGGGCAGGGCAGCTCCTACAATGAGCAGTTCTTC.

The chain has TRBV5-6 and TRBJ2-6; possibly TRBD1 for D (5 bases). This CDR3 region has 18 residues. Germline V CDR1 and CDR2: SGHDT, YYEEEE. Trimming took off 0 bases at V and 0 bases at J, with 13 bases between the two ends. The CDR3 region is CASSLAQGWSSGANVLTF. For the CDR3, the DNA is TGTGCCAGCAGCTTGGCGCAGGGTTGGTCCTCTGGGGCCAACGTCCTGACTTTC.

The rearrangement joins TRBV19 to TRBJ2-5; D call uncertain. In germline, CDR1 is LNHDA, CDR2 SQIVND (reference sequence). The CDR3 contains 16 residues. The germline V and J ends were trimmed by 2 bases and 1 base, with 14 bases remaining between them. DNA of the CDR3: TGTGCCAGTAGTATATCTGCGGTGGTCCCCCAAGAGACCCAGTACTTC. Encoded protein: CASSISAVVPQETQYF.

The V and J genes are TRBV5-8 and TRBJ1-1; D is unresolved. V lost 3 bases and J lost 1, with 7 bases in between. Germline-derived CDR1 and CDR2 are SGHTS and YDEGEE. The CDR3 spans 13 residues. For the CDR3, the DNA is TGTGCCAGCAGCTCGACGCGGAACACTGAAGCTTTCTTT. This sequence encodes CASSSTRNTEAFF.

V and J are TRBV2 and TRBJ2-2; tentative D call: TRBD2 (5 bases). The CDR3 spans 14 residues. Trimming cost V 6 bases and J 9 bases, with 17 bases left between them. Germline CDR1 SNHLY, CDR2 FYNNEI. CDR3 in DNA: TGTGCCAGCAGCCTTGCTCTGGAGGTGAGGGAGCTGTTTTTT. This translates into CASSLALEVRELFF.